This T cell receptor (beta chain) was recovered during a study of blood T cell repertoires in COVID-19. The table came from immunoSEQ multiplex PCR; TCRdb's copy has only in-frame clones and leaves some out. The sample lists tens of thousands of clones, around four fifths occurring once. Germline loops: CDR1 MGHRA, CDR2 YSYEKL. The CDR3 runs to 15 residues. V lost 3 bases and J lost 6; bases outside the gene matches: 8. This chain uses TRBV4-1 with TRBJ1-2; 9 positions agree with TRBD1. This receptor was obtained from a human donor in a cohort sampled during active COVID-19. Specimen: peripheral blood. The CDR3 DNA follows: TGCGCCAGCAGCCACGACAGGGGGAGTAATGATGGCTACACCTTC. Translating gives CASSHDRGSNDGYTF.